This T cell receptor beta chain was documented in a study of human T cells and chemical hapten exposure. The time point here: pre-sensitization, week 0. Specified treatment: therapeutic diphenylcyclopropenone sensitization with weekly scalp DPC. This clonotype was observed at least ten times. Authors' data handling: The median was roughly 91,000 TCRs per sample, ranging roughly 20,000 to 690,600. MiXCR, run by TCRdb on the RACE reads, gives a single entry per CDR3 protein. Clone size and V and J calls follow TCRdb, not the original study. The table includes about 250,000 distinct CDR3 sequences, almost 8% detected once. The CDR3 consists of 17 residues. With 5 bases clipped from V and 6 bases from J, the junction kept 16 bases outside the gene matches. CDR1 is DFQATT and CDR2 is SNEGSKA in the germline V gene (reference sequence).

This sequence was found in a man aged 18 to 29 with alopecia areata. Some clones in this sample may be carry-over from other donors' samples. This material consisted of whole blood, taken in connection with sensitization to the hapten diphenylcyclopropenone (DPC). This chain links TRBV20-1 with TRBJ2-1; 10 nucleotides align to TRBD2. In nucleotides, the CDR3 is TGCAGTGCTCTAGGACTAGCGGTAATTCCCCTTCGCAATGAGCAGTTCTTC. It yields the protein CSALGLAVIPLRNEQFF.